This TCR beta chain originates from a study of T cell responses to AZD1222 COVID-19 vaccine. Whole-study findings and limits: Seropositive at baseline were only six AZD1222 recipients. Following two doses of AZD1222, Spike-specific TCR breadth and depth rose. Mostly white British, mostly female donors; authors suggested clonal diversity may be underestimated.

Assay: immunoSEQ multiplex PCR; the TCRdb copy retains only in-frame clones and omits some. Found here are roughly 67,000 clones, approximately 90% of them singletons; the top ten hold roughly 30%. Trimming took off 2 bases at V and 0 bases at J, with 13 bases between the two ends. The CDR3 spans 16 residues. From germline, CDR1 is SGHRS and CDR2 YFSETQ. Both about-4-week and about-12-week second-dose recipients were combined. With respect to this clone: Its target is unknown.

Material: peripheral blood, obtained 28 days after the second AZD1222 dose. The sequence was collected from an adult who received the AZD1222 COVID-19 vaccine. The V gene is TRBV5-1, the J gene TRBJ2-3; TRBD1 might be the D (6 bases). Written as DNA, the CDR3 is TGCGCCAGCAGCTTCTTTCCAGGGGCGAGCACAGATACGCAGTATTTT. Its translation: CASSFFPGASTDTQYF.